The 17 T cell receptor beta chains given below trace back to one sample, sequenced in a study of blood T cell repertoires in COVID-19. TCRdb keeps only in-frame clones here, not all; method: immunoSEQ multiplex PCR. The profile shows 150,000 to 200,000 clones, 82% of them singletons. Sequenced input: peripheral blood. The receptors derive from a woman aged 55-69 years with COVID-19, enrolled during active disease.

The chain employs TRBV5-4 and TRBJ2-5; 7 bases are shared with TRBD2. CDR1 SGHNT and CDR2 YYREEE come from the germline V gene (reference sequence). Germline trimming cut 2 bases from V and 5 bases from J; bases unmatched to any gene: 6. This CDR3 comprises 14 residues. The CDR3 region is CASSFGWEGETQYF. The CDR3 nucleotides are TGTGCCAGCAGCTTTGGTTGGGAGGGTGAGACCCAGTACTTC. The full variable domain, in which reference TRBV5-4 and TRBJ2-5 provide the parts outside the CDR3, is ETGVTQSPTHLIKTRGQQVTLRCSSQSGHNTVSWYQQALGQGPQFIFQYYREEENGRGNFPPRFSGLQFPNYSSELNVNALELDDSALYLCASSFGWEGETQYFGPGTRLLVL.

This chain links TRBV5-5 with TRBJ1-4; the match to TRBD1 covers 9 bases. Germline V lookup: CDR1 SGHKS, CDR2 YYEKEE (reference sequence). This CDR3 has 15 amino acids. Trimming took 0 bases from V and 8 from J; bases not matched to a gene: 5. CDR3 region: CASSLGQGGYEKLFF. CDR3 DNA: TGTGCCAGCAGCTTGGGACAGGGGGGTTACGAAAAACTGTTTTTT.

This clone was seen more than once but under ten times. The CDR3 bases are TGTGCCAGCAGCTTAGAAGGGGGTGGGTTAACTAATGAAAAACTGTTTTTT. This sequence encodes CASSLEGGGLTNEKLFF. The chain links TRBV7-8 to TRBJ1-4, with D possibly TRBD1 on 6 matching bases. This CDR3 comprises 17 residues. Germline V gene sequence: CDR1 SGHVS, CDR2 FQNEAQ. Between the trimmed V and J ends, which lost 1 base and 1 base, there was a span of 13 bases.

In nucleotides, the CDR3 is TGCAGCGTTGAAGACCCCCTAGCGGGATCACCGAATGAGCAGTTCTTC. It encodes CSVEDPLAGSPNEQFF. The gene calls are TRBV29-1 and TRBJ2-1, with 9 bases matching TRBD2. Trimming cost V 0 bases and J 7 bases; bases outside gene matches: 10. This CDR3 is 16 amino acids long. The germline CDR1 and CDR2 sequences are SQVTM and ANQGSEA.

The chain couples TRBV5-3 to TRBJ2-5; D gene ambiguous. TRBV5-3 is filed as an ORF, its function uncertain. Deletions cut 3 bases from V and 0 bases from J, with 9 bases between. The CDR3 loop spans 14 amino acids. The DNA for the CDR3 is TGTGCCAGAAGCTACGCAGCGTACCAAGAGACCCAGTACTTC. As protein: CARSYAAYQETQYF.

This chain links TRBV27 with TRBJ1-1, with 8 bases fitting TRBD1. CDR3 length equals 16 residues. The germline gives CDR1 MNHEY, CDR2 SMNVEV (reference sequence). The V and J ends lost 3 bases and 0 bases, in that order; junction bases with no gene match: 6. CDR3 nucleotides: TGTGCCAGCAGTTTGAGACAGGGGCGCCTGAACACTGAAGCTTTCTTT. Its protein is CASSLRQGRLNTEAFF.

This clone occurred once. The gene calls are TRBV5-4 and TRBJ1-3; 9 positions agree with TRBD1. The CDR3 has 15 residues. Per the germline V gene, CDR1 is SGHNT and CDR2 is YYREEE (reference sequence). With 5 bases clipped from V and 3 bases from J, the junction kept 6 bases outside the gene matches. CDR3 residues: CASSPGQGYGNTIYF. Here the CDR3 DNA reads TGTGCCAGCAGTCCGGGACAGGGTTATGGAAACACCATATATTTT.

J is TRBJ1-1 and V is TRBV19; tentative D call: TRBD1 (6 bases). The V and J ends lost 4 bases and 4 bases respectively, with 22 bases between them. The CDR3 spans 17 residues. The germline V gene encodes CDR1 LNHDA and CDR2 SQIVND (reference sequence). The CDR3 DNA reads TGTGCCAGTAGTAAGGTAACAGGGAGCTATGTGGGCACTGAAGCTTTCTTT. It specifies CASSKVTGSYVGTEAFF.

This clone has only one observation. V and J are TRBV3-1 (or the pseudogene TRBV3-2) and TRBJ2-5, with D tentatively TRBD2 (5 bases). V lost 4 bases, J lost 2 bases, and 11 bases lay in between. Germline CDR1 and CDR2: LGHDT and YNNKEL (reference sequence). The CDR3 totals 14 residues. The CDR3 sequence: CASSPWRLQETQYF. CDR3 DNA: TGTGCCAGCAGCCCCTGGAGGTTACAAGAGACCCAGTACTTC.

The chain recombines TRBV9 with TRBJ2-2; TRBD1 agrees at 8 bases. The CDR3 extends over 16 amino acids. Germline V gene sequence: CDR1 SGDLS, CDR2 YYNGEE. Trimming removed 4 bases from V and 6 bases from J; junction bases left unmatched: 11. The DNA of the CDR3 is TGTGCCAGCAGCTATGGACAGGGTGGCCGCTCCGGGGAGCTGTTTTTT. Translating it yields CASSYGQGGRSGELFF.

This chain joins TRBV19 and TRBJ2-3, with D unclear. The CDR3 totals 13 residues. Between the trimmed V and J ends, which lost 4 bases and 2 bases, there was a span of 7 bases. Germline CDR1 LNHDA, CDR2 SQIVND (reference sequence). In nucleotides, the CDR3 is TGTGCCAGTAGTAGGGCGTTCACAGATACGCAGTATTTT. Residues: CASSRAFTDTQYF.

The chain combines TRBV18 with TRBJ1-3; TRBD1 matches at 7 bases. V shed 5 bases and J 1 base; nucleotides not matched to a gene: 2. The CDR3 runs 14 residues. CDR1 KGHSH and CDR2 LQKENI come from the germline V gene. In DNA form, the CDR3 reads TGTGCCAGCTCAGAGGGACAGTCTGGAAACACCATATATTTT. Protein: CASSEGQSGNTIYF.

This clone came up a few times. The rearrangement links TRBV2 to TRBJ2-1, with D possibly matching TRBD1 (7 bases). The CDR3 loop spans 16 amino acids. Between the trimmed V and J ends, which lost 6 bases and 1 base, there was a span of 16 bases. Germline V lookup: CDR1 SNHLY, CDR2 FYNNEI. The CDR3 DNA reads TGTGCCAGCAGCGAGGACAGGAGGGGTTCCTACAATGAGCAGTTCTTC. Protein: CASSEDRRGSYNEQFF. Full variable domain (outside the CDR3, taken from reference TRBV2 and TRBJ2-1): EPEVTQTPSHQVTQMGQEVILRCVPISNHLYFYWYRQILGQKVEFLVSFYNNEISEKSEIFDDQFSVERPDGSNFTLKIRSTKLEDSAMYFCASSEDRRGSYNEQFFGPGTRLTVL.

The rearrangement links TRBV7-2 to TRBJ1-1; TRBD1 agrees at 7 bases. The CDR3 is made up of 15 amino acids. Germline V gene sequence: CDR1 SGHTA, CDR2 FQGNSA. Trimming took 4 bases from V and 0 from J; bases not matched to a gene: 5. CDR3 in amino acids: CASSWGQSVNTEAFF. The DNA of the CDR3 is TGTGCCAGCAGCTGGGGACAGAGTGTGAACACTGAAGCTTTCTTT.

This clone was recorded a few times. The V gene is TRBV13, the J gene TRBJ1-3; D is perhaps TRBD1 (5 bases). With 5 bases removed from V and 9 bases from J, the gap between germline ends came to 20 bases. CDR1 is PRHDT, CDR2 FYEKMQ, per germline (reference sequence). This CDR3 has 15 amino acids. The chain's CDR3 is CASSQTPQGWGTIYF. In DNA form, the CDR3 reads TGTGCCAGCAGCCAAACCCCGCAGGGCTGGGGCACCATATATTTT.

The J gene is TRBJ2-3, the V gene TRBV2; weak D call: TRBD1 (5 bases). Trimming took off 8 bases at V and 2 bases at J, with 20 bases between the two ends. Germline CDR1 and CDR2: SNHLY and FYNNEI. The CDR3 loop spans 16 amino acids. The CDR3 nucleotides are TGTGCCAGCCTATCGGGTTGGGCAGGGATCACAGATACGCAGTATTTT. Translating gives CASLSGWAGITDTQYF.

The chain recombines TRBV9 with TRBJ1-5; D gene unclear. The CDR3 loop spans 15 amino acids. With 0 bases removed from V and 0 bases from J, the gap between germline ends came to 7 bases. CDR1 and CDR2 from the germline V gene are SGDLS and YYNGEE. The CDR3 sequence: CASSVGGISNQPQHF. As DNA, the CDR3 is TGTGCCAGCAGCGTAGGCGGGATTAGCAATCAGCCCCAGCATTTT. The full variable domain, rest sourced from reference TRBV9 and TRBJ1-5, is DSGVTQTPKHLITATGQRVTLRCSPRSGDLSVYWYQQSLDQGLQFLIQYYNGEERAKGNILERFSAQQFPDLHSELNLSSLELGDSALYFCASSVGGISNQPQHFGDGTRLSIL.